This T cell receptor (beta chain) comes out of a study of blood T cell repertoires in COVID-19. How the authors handled the data: Researchers report that nucleated cell counts were estimated from reference gene primer amplification. The data were produced by immunoSEQ multiplex PCR, yet TCRdb's version contains in-frame clones alone and is incomplete. V, J and clone size are taken as reported in that table, and D and trimming were inferred from the DNA itself. Here the sample spans about 300,000 clones, around nine tenths being singletons. This CDR3 region has 15 residues. Germline-derived CDR1 and CDR2 are SGDLS and YYNGEE. The germline V and J ends were trimmed by 2 bases and 7 bases, with 15 bases remaining between them.

The chain combines TRBV9 with TRBJ1-4, with D perhaps TRBD1 (5 bases). Sequencing was performed on PBMCs or T cells enriched from blood (not recorded which). The receptor comes from a woman aged 45-60 years who had been exposed to COVID-19. This chain's CDR3 is CASSVTQGGPEKLFF. As DNA, the CDR3 is TGTGCCAGCAGCGTCACTCAGGGAGGACCTGAAAAACTGTTTTTT.